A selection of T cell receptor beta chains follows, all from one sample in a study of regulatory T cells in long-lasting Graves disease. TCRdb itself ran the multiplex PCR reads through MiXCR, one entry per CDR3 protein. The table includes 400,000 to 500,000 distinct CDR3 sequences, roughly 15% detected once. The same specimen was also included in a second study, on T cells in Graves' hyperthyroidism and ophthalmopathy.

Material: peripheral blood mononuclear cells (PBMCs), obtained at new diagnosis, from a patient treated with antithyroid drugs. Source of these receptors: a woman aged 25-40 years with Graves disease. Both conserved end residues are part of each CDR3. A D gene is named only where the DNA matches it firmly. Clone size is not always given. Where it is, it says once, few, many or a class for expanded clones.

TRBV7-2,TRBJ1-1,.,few,CASFGGGNTEAFF,TGTGCCAGCTTTGGGGGAGGGAACACTGAAGCTTTCTTT
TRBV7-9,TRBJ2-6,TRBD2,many,CASSHGLAGTGANVLTF,TGTGCCAGCAGCCATGGACTAGCGGGAACCGGGGCCAACGTCCTGACTTTC
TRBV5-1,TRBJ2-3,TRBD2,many,CASSAGLAGADTQYF,TGCGCCAGCAGCGCGGGACTAGCGGGAGCAGATACGCAGTATTTT
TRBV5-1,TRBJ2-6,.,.,CASSLEVTGANVLTF,TGCGCCAGCAGCTTGGAGGTAACTGGGGCCAACGTCCTGACTTTC
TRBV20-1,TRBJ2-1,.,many,CSASVTDEQFF,TGCAGTGCATCCGTTACGGATGAGCAGTTCTTC
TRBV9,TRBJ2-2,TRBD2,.,CASRSGRAGELFF,TGTGCCAGCAGAAGCGGGAGGGCCGGGGAGCTGTTTTTT
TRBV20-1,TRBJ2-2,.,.,CSANFAERNTGELFF,TGCAGTGCTAATTTCGCTGAACGAAACACCGGGGAGCTGTTTTTT
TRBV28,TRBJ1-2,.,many,CASSIGVGYTF,TGTGCCAGCAGTATTGGGGTTGGCTACACCTTC
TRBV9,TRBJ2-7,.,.,CASSVSRGGVDYEQYF,TGTGCCAGCAGCGTATCAAGGGGGGGAGTAGACTACGAGCAGTACTTC
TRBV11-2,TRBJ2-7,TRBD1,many,CASSLVGRGQGRTYEQYF,TGTGCCAGCAGCTTAGTCGGAAGGGGACAGGGACGGACCTACGAGCAGTACTTC
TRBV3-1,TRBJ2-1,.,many,CASSQGWKEQFF,TGTGCCAGCAGCCAAGGTTGGAAAGAGCAGTTCTTC
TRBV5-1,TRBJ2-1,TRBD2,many,CASSSTSGRDNEQFF,TGCGCCAGCAGCTCGACTAGCGGGAGGGACAATGAGCAGTTCTTC
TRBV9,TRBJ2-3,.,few,CASSVWTHRTDTQYF,TGTGCCAGCAGCGTCTGGACACACCGCACAGATACGCAGTATTTT
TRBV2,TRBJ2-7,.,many,CARVWGAHAEQYF,TGTGCCCGCGTTTGGGGGGCGCACGCGGAGCAGTACTTC
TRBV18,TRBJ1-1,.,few,CASSPRQEKNTEAFF,TGTGCCAGCTCACCCCGACAGGAGAAGAACACTGAAGCTTTCTTT
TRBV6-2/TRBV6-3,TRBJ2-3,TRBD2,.,CASSYGLAGVKADTQYF,TGTGCCAGCAGTTACGGACTAGCGGGAGTCAAAGCAGATACGCAGTATTTT
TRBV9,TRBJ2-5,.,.,CASSVDGSQETQYF,TGTGCCAGCAGCGTAGATGGGTCCCAAGAGACCCAGTACTTC
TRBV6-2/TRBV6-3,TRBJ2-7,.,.,CASSLNLRTATEEQYF,TGTGCCAGCAGTTTAAACCTTCGGACTGCCACTGAGGAGCAGTACTTC
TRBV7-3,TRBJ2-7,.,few,CASSSGHGNEQYF,TGTGCCAGCAGCTCCGGACATGGGAACGAGCAGTACTTC
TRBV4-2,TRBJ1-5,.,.,CASSQDWGQPQHF,TGTGCCAGCAGCCAAGATTGGGGCCAGCCCCAGCATTTT
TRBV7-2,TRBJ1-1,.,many,CASSSGKAEAFF,TGTGCCAGCAGCTCGGGGAAGGCTGAAGCTTTCTTT
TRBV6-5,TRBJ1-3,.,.,CASSYGLGQPLNSGNTIYF,TGTGCCAGCAGTTACGGCCTAGGGCAGCCCCTCAACTCTGGAAACACCATATATTTT
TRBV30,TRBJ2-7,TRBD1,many,CARQGLGYEQYF,TGTGCCAGACAGGGGCTTGGCTACGAGCAGTACTTC
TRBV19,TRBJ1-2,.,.,CASYAPYGYTF,TGTGCCAGTTACGCCCCTTATGGCTACACCTTC
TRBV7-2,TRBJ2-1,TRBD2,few,CASSATSGSVNEQFF,TGTGCCAGCAGCGCCACTAGCGGGAGTGTCAATGAGCAGTTCTTC
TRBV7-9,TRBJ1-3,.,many,CASSLGGNTIYF,TGTGCCAGCAGCTTAGGGGGAAACACCATATATTTT
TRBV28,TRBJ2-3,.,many,CASREGFSTDTQYF,TGTGCCAGCAGGGAGGGGTTTAGCACAGATACGCAGTATTTT
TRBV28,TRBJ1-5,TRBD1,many,CASSLGQGFNQPQHF,TGTGCCAGCAGTTTGGGACAGGGGTTTAATCAGCCCCAGCATTTT
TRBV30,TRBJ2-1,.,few,CAWSFTYEQFF,TGTGCCTGGAGTTTCACTTACGAGCAGTTCTTC
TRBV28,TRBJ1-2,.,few,CASSPDWQNYGYTF,TGTGCCAGCAGTCCCGATTGGCAGAACTATGGCTACACCTTC
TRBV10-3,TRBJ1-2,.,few,CAISETSAGYGYTF,TGTGCCATCAGTGAGACGAGCGCGGGCTATGGCTACACCTTC
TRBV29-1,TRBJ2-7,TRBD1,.,CSVEDQQGVIPYEQYF,TGCAGCGTTGAAGATCAGCAGGGGGTGATCCCCTACGAGCAGTACTTC
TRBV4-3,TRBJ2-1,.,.,CASSQDRRGSYNEQFF,TGCGCCAGCAGCCAAGATAGGAGGGGCTCCTACAATGAGCAGTTCTTC
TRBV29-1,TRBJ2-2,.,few,CSVEVGEGTGELFF,TGCAGCGTTGAGGTGGGAGAGGGCACCGGGGAGCTGTTTTTT
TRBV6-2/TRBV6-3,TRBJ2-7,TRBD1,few,CASTGTESYEQYF,TGTGCCAGCACCGGGACAGAGTCCTACGAGCAGTACTTC
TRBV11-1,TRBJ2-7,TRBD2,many,CASSRSGRVYEQYF,TGTGCCAGCAGCCGTAGCGGGAGAGTGTACGAGCAGTACTTC
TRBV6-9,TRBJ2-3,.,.,CASSSPFRGRTQYF,TGTGCCAGCAGTTCCCCGTTTCGGGGGCGTACGCAGTATTTT
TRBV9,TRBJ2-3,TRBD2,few,CASSSEGTSGDTQYF,TGTGCCAGCAGCAGTGAGGGGACTAGCGGAGATACGCAGTATTTT
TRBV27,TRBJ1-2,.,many,CASSFGSSYGYTF,TGTGCCAGCAGTTTTGGAAGTAGCTATGGCTACACCTTC
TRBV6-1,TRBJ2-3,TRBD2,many,CASSDQAGSVDTQYF,TGTGCCAGCAGTGACCAAGCGGGAAGTGTAGATACGCAGTATTTT
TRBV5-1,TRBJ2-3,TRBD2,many,CASRPGLAGLTDTQYF,TGCGCCAGCAGACCGGGACTAGCGGGCCTCACAGATACGCAGTATTTT
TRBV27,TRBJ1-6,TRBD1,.,CASSLSGQWNSPLHF,TGTGCCAGCAGTTTATCGGGACAGTGGAATTCACCCCTCCACTTT
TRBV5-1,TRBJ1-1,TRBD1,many,CASSFGQGTEAFF,TGCGCCAGCAGCTTCGGACAGGGGACTGAAGCTTTCTTT
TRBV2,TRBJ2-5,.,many,CASSESEAQYF,TGTGCCAGCAGTGAAAGCGAGGCCCAGTACTTC
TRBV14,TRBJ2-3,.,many,CASSQDAPYRDTQYF,TGTGCCAGCAGCCAAGATGCCCCGTACAGAGATACGCAGTATTTT
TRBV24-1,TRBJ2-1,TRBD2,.,CATSDLKPSRLAGHNEQFF,TGTGCCACCAGTGATTTGAAGCCTAGCCGACTAGCGGGACACAATGAGCAGTTCTTC
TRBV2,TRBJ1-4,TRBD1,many,CASSETTGTYEKLFF,TGTGCCAGCAGCGAAACGACAGGGACGTACGAAAAACTGTTTTTT
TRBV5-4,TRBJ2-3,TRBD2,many,CASSLSLAGVDTQYF,TGTGCCAGCAGCTTGTCACTAGCGGGAGTTGATACGCAGTATTTT
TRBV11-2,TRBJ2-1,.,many,CASSLERGPVEQFF,TGTGCCAGCAGCTTAGAGCGTGGACCTGTGGAACAGTTCTTC
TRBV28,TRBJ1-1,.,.,CASSFDADSMNTEAFF,TGTGCCAGCAGTTTTGATGCTGACAGTATGAACACTGAAGCCTTCTTT
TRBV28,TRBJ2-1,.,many,CASSSLGGPTYNEQFF,TGTGCCAGCAGTAGTCTAGGCGGGCCCACCTACAATGAGCAGTTCTTC
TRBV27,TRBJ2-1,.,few,CASSLGRGITGFYNEQFF,TGTGCCAGCAGTTTGGGGCGGGGCATCACAGGGTTCTACAATGAGCAGTTCTTC